A selection of T cell receptor beta chains follows, all from one sample in a study of beta chain features in type 1 diabetes. The method was immunoSEQ multiplex PCR; TCRdb's version includes in-frame clones alone and lacks a portion of them. In the table there are 350,000 to 450,000 clones, around 13% of which are singletons. Material for sequencing was naive CD4+ T cells from blood. The receptor source for this set is a woman between 18 and 29 years old with type 1 diabetes. Both conserved end residues are part of each CDR3. A D gene is named only where the DNA matches it firmly. Size tells how often a clone was seen (once, few, many) or the class of an expanded clone, and some rows leave it out.

j_gene,d_gene,abundance,v_gene,CDR3aa,CDR3nt
TRBJ2-5,TRBD1,few,TRBV25-1,CASSVTGGRTQYF,TGTGCCAGCAGTGTGACAGGGGGTAGGACCCAGTACTTC
TRBJ2-3,NA,few,TRBV5-4,CASSLESRTDTQYF,TGTGCCAGCAGCTTGGAATCTCGCACAGATACGCAGTATTTT
TRBJ2-7,TRBD2,NA,TRBV29-1,CSVAGGDEQYF,TGCAGCGTTGCTGGGGGGGACGAGCAGTACTTC
TRBJ2-5,NA,NA,TRBV25-1,CASSESGVGETQYF,TGTGCCAGCAGTGAATCGGGGGTGGGAGAGACCCAGTACTTC
TRBJ1-1,NA,few,TRBV7-6,CASSLSSRGANTEAFF,TGTGCCAGCAGCTTAAGTTCGCGGGGGGCGAACACTGAAGCTTTCTTT
TRBJ2-7,NA,few,TRBV5-1,CASSQGRGWEQYF,TGCGCCAGCAGCCAGGGGAGGGGCTGGGAGCAGTACTTC
TRBJ2-1,NA,NA,TRBV29-1,CSVEIQREDGQFF,TGCAGCGTTGAAATCCAAAGAGAAGATGGGCAGTTCTTC
TRBJ2-7,TRBD2,few,TRBV30,CAWSVKGGPGEQYF,TGTGCCTGGAGTGTAAAGGGAGGGCCTGGCGAGCAGTACTTC
TRBJ2-7,TRBD1,few,TRBV7-8,CASSFSGTGAYEQYF,TGTGCCAGCAGCTTCTCCGGGACAGGGGCCTACGAGCAGTACTTC
TRBJ1-2,NA,NA,TRBV4-3,CASRGQGTGYTF,TGCGCCAGCAGGGGACAAGGAACTGGCTACACCTTC
TRBJ2-6,TRBD2,few,TRBV15,CATSRGGGLSGANVLTF,TGTGCCACCAGCAGAGGGGGGGGACTCTCTGGGGCCAACGTCCTGACTTTC
TRBJ2-7,NA,NA,TRBV10-3,CAIMSVPYEQYF,TGTGCCATCATGTCCGTTCCCTACGAGCAGTACTTC
TRBJ1-4,NA,NA,TRBV5-1,CASKRENEKLFF,TGCGCCAGCAAAAGGGAGAATGAAAAACTGTTTTTT
TRBJ2-1,NA,NA,TRBV7-2,CASSLGASSYNEQFF,TGTGCCAGCAGCTTAGGGGCCAGCTCCTACAATGAGCAGTTCTTC
TRBJ1-5,NA,few,TRBV25-1,CASSRHRTGPDSNQPQHF,TGTGCCAGCAGTCGACACCGAACCGGTCCCGATAGCAATCAGCCCCAGCATTTT
TRBJ2-2,NA,NA,TRBV11-2,CASSPRSGGRPGELFF,TGTGCCAGCAGCCCCCGGTCCGGGGGTCGGCCCGGGGAGCTGTTTTTT
TRBJ2-7,NA,few,TRBV5-8,CASSLNRDSYEQYF,TGTGCCAGCAGCTTGAACAGGGACTCCTACGAGCAGTACTTC
TRBJ2-5,TRBD2,few,TRBV29-1,CSVSGTSGRASVETQYF,TGCAGCGTCTCGGGGACTAGCGGGAGGGCCTCCGTCGAGACCCAGTACTTC
TRBJ2-1,TRBD2,NA,TRBV4-3,CASSLEIGTSIAYNEQFF,TGCGCCAGCAGCCTAGAGATCGGGACTAGCATCGCCTACAATGAGCAGTTCTTC
TRBJ2-7,NA,few,TRBV28,CASTQEGNYEQYF,TGTGCCAGCACCCAGGAGGGGAACTACGAGCAGTACTTC
TRBJ2-7,TRBD2,NA,TRBV25-1,CASSGGGSGISYEQYF,TGTGCCAGCAGTGGAGGGGGTAGCGGGATCTCCTACGAGCAGTACTTC
TRBJ2-3,TRBD2,few,TRBV5-4,CASSRSGGGHTQYF,TGTGCCAGCAGCAGGAGCGGGGGGGGGCATACGCAGTATTTT
TRBJ1-4,NA,NA,TRBV5-1,CASSAQRANEKLFF,TGCGCCAGCAGCGCACAGAGGGCTAATGAAAAACTGTTTTTT
TRBJ2-1,TRBD2,NA,TRBV2,CASTPGLAGGLDEQFF,TGTGCCAGCACCCCCGGACTAGCGGGAGGGTTGGATGAGCAGTTCTTC
TRBJ1-5,NA,few,TRBV20-1,CSAGGGQPQHF,TGCAGTGCTGGGGGAGGACAGCCCCAGCATTTT
TRBJ1-4,NA,NA,TRBV6-6,CASSYPPSLFF,TGTGCCAGCAGTTACCCTCCCTCACTGTTTTTT
TRBJ1-3,NA,NA,TRBV6-5,CASGRVGSGNTIYF,TGTGCCAGCGGCCGTGTCGGGTCTGGAAACACCATATATTTT
TRBJ2-5,TRBD1,few,TRBV7-2,CASSPPVGTGLSETQYF,TGTGCCAGCAGCCCCCCCGTAGGGACAGGGCTTTCAGAGACCCAGTACTTC
TRBJ2-3,TRBD2,few,TRBV7-9,CASSPRGGLGDTQYF,TGTGCCAGCAGCCCGCGGGGGGGCTTAGGAGATACGCAGTATTTT
TRBJ2-3,NA,NA,TRBV4-3,CASSQGAGRGADTQYF,TGCGCCAGCAGCCAAGGAGCGGGGAGGGGGGCAGATACGCAGTATTTT
TRBJ2-1,TRBD2,few,TRBV27,CASSFLAGGRGEQFF,TGTGCCAGCAGTTTTCTAGCGGGGGGGCGAGGTGAGCAGTTCTTC
TRBJ2-7,NA,few,TRBV4-2,CASSQVMPGNYEQYF,TGTGCCAGCAGCCAAGTTATGCCGGGTAACTACGAGCAGTACTTC
TRBJ1-4,NA,NA,TRBV5-4,CASSSQTGADEKLFF,TGTGCCAGCAGCAGCCAGACAGGAGCGGATGAAAAACTGTTTTTT
TRBJ1-2,TRBD1,NA,TRBV9,CASSVERQGGGYTF,TGTGCCAGCAGCGTAGAACGGCAGGGGGGTGGCTACACCTTC
TRBJ1-2,TRBD1,NA,TRBV28,CASSSDGQGWNYGYTF,TGTGCCAGCAGTTCAGACGGACAGGGATGGAACTATGGCTACACCTTC
TRBJ2-1,TRBD2,few,TRBV9,CASSEFERGNEQFF,TGTGCCAGCAGCGAGTTTGAGCGGGGTAATGAGCAGTTCTTC
TRBJ2-5,TRBD1,NA,TRBV7-8,CASTHKSGQGDRETQYF,TGTGCCAGCACGCACAAATCGGGACAGGGGGACAGGGAGACCCAGTACTTC
TRBJ2-3,NA,few,TRBV28,CASSYSNTQYF,TGTGCCAGCAGTTATAGTAATACGCAGTATTTT
TRBJ2-4,NA,few,TRBV6-5,CASSLDRNIQYF,TGTGCCAGCAGTCTTGACAGAAACATTCAGTACTTC
TRBJ1-5,TRBD1,NA,TRBV28,CASTTFRGSQPQHF,TGTGCCAGCACCACCTTCAGGGGGAGCCAGCCCCAGCATTTT
TRBJ2-1,TRBD1,NA,TRBV13,CASSLVSGTDSEQFF,TGTGCCAGCAGCTTAGTTTCCGGGACAGACAGCGAGCAGTTCTTC